One and the same sample provided the 25 T cell receptor beta chains below, sequenced in a study of beta chain features in type 1 diabetes. Sequenced material consisted of expressed TCRB transcripts (all of the isolated RNA was reverse transcribed). Repertoires were generated with immunoSEQ multiplex PCR, while TCRdb's copy carries only in-frame clones and drops some. The profile shows just over 600,000 clones, about a sixth of them singletons. Sequences were obtained from naive CD4+ T cells from blood. The receptors were gathered from a man aged 18 to 30 in good health.

The CDR3 DNA is TGCAGCTGTACAACCGGGACAGGGGGAACTGGGGCCAACGTCCTGACTTTC. This sequence encodes CSCTTGTGGTGANVLTF. The V and J genes are TRBV29-1 and TRBJ2-6, with 11 positions matching TRBD1. Germline CDR1 SQVTM, CDR2 ANQGSEA. The CDR3 has 17 residues. The V gene end was trimmed by 8 bases and the J gene end by 2 bases; junction bases not matched to a gene: 11.

This clone was detected only a few times. The V gene is TRBV6-1, the J gene TRBJ2-2; 9 bases match TRBD1. Trimming at V came to 6 bases and at J to 6 bases, leaving 8 bases not matched to a gene. There are 15 residues in the CDR3. Germline V gene lookup returns CDR1 MNHNS and CDR2 SASEGT. CDR3 residues: CASRTLQGAPGELFF. The CDR3 region has the DNA TGTGCCAGCAGGACATTACAGGGGGCACCCGGGGAGCTGTTTTTT.

A few counts support this clone. The CDR3 reads CASSLDADTDTQYF. CDR3 nucleotide sequence: TGTGCCAGCAGCTTGGACGCGGACACAGATACGCAGTATTTT. The rearrangement uses TRBV5-5 and TRBJ2-3, with D unresolved. Between the trimmed V and J ends, which lost 0 bases and 2 bases, there was a span of 7 bases. Germline CDR1 SGHKS, CDR2 YYEKEE (reference sequence). This CDR3 spans 14 amino acids.

This clone was detected only a few times. The rearrangement joins TRBV7-2 to TRBJ2-1; D is perhaps TRBD2 (6 bases). V was trimmed by 4 bases and J by 4 bases, leaving 14 bases between them. CDR1 SGHTA and CDR2 FQGNSA come from the germline V gene. This CDR3 has 15 amino acids. Here the CDR3 DNA reads TGTGCCAGCAGCTCGCCGGGACTCCCATACAATGAGCAGTTCTTC. This translates into CASSSPGLPYNEQFF.

There are a few counts of this clone. This chain connects TRBV9 to TRBJ2-5; 9 bases line up with TRBD1. With the DNA end fitting TRBJ2-7 better, the J assignment may be wrong. Germline lookup yields CDR1 SGDLS and CDR2 YYNGEE. The CDR3 spans 18 residues. The CDR3: CASSVATGQGTPIYEQYF. The CDR3 DNA reads as TGTGCCAGCAGCGTAGCTACGGGACAGGGTACACCCATCTACGAGCAGTACTTC.

There are a few counts of this clone. This chain uses TRBV29-1 with TRBJ2-3; D gene ambiguous. This CDR3 is built from 11 residues. The V and J ends lost 4 bases and 0 bases respectively, with 2 bases between them. Germline CDR1 is SQVTM and CDR2 is ANQGSEA. CDR3 sequence: CSVGSTDTQYF. DNA of the CDR3: TGCAGCGTTGGGAGCACAGATACGCAGTATTTT.

This clone was found a few times. The CDR3 bases are TGTGCCAGCAGGTGGACAGGGAACTATGGCTACACCTTC. Translated: CASRWTGNYGYTF. The rearrangement links TRBV28 to TRBJ1-2, with TRBD1 matching 8 bases. Losses at the gene ends were 6 bases for V and 2 bases for J; bases not matched to a gene: 2. Looked up from germline, CDR1 is MDHEN and CDR2 is SYDVKM. There are 13 residues in the CDR3.

This clone was counted only a few times. The V gene is TRBV7-2, the J gene TRBJ2-7; 10 bases align to TRBD2. CDR3 size: 15 residues. V trimming: 1 base; J trimming: 3 bases; junction bases outside the gene matches: 3. CDR1 and CDR2 from the germline V gene are SGHTA and FQGNSA. The CDR3 DNA sequence: TGTGCCAGCAGCTTAGACCCTAGCGGGGGCTACGAGCAGTACTTC. Its translation: CASSLDPSGGYEQYF.

The V gene is TRBV2, the J gene TRBJ1-6; D not resolved. V shed 1 base and J shed 13 bases, with 8 bases lying between them. This CDR3 has 12 residues. Germline CDR1 reads SNHLY; CDR2 reads FYNNEI. The CDR3 region is CASSEGGRPLHF. CDR3 bases: TGTGCCAGCAGTGAAGGTGGCCGGCCCCTCCACTTT.

This clone was observed a handful of times. V is TRBV7-9 and J is TRBJ2-1; D gene ambiguous. V was shortened by 2 bases and J by 10 bases, with 24 bases between the two germline ends. The germline CDR1 and CDR2 sequences are SEHNR and FQNEAQ (reference sequence). The CDR3 runs 17 residues. The CDR3: CASSLSPNGWKMGEQFF. CDR3 nucleotide sequence: TGTGCCAGCAGCTTATCCCCGAATGGATGGAAAATGGGGGAGCAGTTCTTC.

The chain joins TRBV5-4 to TRBJ2-7; 7 positions agree with TRBD2. Germline CDR1 SGHNT, CDR2 YYREEE (reference sequence). V dropped 4 bases and J dropped 6; count of bases not matched to a gene: 7. The CDR3 is 13 residues long. The CDR3 DNA reads as TGTGCCAGCAGCCTCGTGGGGGGGATCGAGCAGTACTTC. Encoded protein: CASSLVGGIEQYF. Variable domain in full (rest from reference TRBV5-4 and TRBJ2-7): ETGVTQSPTHLIKTRGQQVTLRCSSQSGHNTVSWYQQALGQGPQFIFQYYREEENGRGNFPPRFSGLQFPNYSSELNVNALELDDSALYLCASSLVGGIEQYFGPGTRLTVT.

The rearrangement joins TRBV5-1 to TRBJ1-4; 8 bases map to TRBD1. Trimming took 0 bases from V and 7 from J; bases not matched to a gene: 2. The CDR3 totals 14 residues. The germline V gene has CDR1 SGHRS and CDR2 YFSETQ. CDR3 coding DNA: TGCGCCAGCAGCTTGGCGGGGACAGGTGAAAAACTGTTTTTT. This translates into CASSLAGTGEKLFF.

The gene calls are TRBV5-8 and TRBJ2-3; 11 bases are shared with TRBD2. CDR1 and CDR2 (germline): SGHTS, YDEGEE. This CDR3 contains 17 residues. The ends lost 2 bases at V and 7 bases at J; junction bases unmatched: 12. The CDR3 loop reads CASSFRSLAGGLNTQYF. CDR3 DNA: TGTGCCAGCAGCTTCCGCTCCTTAGCGGGGGGGCTAAATACGCAGTATTTT.

The chain combines TRBV5-1 with TRBJ2-5; D gene unclear. CDR3 size: 15 residues. Germline V gives CDR1 SGHRS, CDR2 YFSETQ. Trimming took 2 bases from V and 4 from J, leaving 15 bases between them. In DNA, the CDR3 is TGCGCCAGCAGCTTATCCACACCCCCGGGAGAGACCCAGTACTTC. This translates into CASSLSTPPGETQYF.

The rearrangement uses TRBV29-1 and TRBJ2-3; no firm D call. This CDR3 is built from 14 residues. Germline V CDR1 and CDR2: SQVTM, ANQGSEA. The ends were cut back, 8 bases at V and 2 bases at J, with 17 bases in the middle. The DNA of the CDR3 is TGCAGCTTCGGACGGAGTATACCCACAGATACGCAGTATTTT. Translating it yields CSFGRSIPTDTQYF.

A few counts support this clone. Here the CDR3 reads CAISRTGEGYTF. The CDR3 DNA reads as TGTGCCATCAGCCGGACAGGGGAAGGCTACACCTTC. The rearrangement uses TRBV10-3 and TRBJ1-2, with TRBD1 identical over 9 bases. The CDR3 loop spans 12 amino acids. Germline CDR1 is ENHRY and CDR2 is SYGVKD. The junction had 4 bases not matched to a gene; V was cut back by 6 bases and J by 8 bases.

In this sample, this clone turned up a few times. The same CDR3 also results from other DNA sequences found in this sample. The chain is built from TRBV7-2 and TRBJ2-3, with 8 bases that match TRBD1. In germline, CDR1 is SGHTA, CDR2 FQGNSA. CDR3 length: 14 residues. The V segment lost 4 bases and the J segment 6 bases; nucleotides outside the gene matches: 6. The CDR3 bases are TGTGCCAGCAGCTCGGACAGGGCGGCGGATACGCAGTATTTT. Translation gives CASSSDRAADTQYF.

The V call is TRBV9, the J call TRBJ2-7; 11 bases match TRBD2. The germline V gene encodes CDR1 SGDLS and CDR2 YYNGEE. V lost 0 bases, J lost 3 bases, and 5 bases stayed unmatched. The length of the CDR3 is 16 residues. The CDR3 loop reads CASSVAGTSGVYEQYF. In DNA, the CDR3 is TGTGCCAGCAGCGTAGCCGGGACTAGCGGAGTCTACGAGCAGTACTTC. The whole variable domain, filled in from reference TRBV9 and TRBJ2-7, reads DSGVTQTPKHLITATGQRVTLRCSPRSGDLSVYWYQQSLDQGLQFLIQYYNGEERAKGNILERFSAQQFPDLHSELNLSSLELGDSALYFCASSVAGTSGVYEQYFGPGTRLTVT.

This chain uses TRBV28 with TRBJ2-5, with TRBD1 as a possible D gene (6 bases). CDR1 MDHEN and CDR2 SYDVKM come from the germline V gene. The CDR3 extends over 15 amino acids. V gave up 4 bases and J gave up 3 bases, with 15 bases separating them. CDR3 nucleotides: TGTGCCAGCAGTTCCGCGTCGTCAGGGGAAGAGACCCAGTACTTC. It is translated as CASSSASSGEETQYF.

This sequence joins TRBV29-1 and TRBJ2-3, with TRBD1 matching over 9 bases. The CDR3 totals 14 residues. The junction had 9 bases not matched to a gene; V was cut back by 7 bases and J by 4 bases. Germline CDR1 SQVTM, CDR2 ANQGSEA. CDR3 region: CSAKAGTGPDTQYF. The CDR3 DNA reads as TGCAGCGCTAAAGCCGGGACAGGGCCAGATACGCAGTATTTT.

Note on this clone: Other DNA sequences from this sample encode an identical CDR3 as well. This rearrangement joins TRBV28 to TRBJ2-1; D is possibly TRBD2 (5 bases). This CDR3 is 14 amino acids long. Between the trimmed V and J ends, which lost 5 bases and 4 bases, there was a span of 12 bases. CDR1 and CDR2 (germline): MDHEN, SYDVKM. The CDR3 DNA reads TGTGCCAGCAGTCCTCGGACTGGATACAATGAGCAGTTCTTC. Its translation: CASSPRTGYNEQFF.

The chain has TRBV30 and TRBJ1-2; D gene unclear. The V end lost 4 bases, the J end lost 4 bases, and 7 bases lay between the germline ends. There are 11 residues in the CDR3. Germline V gene lookup returns CDR1 GTSNPN and CDR2 SVGIG (reference sequence). For the CDR3, the DNA is TGTGCCTGGAATGGGGTCTATGGCTACACCTTC. Residues: CAWNGVYGYTF.

The CDR3 region is CASSISGSTYNEQFF. CDR3 nucleotides: TGTGCCAGCAGCATTAGCGGGAGCACCTACAATGAGCAGTTCTTC. The chain uses TRBV5-4 and TRBJ2-1; 9 positions agree with TRBD2. The CDR3 is 15 amino acids. Germline V gene data show CDR1 as SGHNT and CDR2 as YYREEE (reference sequence). V trimming: 4 bases; J trimming: 2 bases; junction bases outside the gene matches: 4. Using reference TRBV5-4 and TRBJ2-1 for the parts outside the CDR3, the full variable domain is ETGVTQSPTHLIKTRGQQVTLRCSSQSGHNTVSWYQQALGQGPQFIFQYYREEENGRGNFPPRFSGLQFPNYSSELNVNALELDDSALYLCASSISGSTYNEQFFGPGTRLTVL.

The chain combines TRBV29-1 with TRBJ2-7; 11 bases line up with TRBD2. Germline V gene data show CDR1 as SQVTM and CDR2 as ANQGSEA. The V gene end was trimmed by 5 bases and the J gene end by 3 bases; junction bases not matched to a gene: 6. The CDR3 is 14 residues long. DNA for the CDR3: TGCAGCGTTCAACTAGCGGGGGTATTCTACGAGCAGTACTTC. This gives the protein CSVQLAGVFYEQYF.

This clone was seen only a few times. The V gene is TRBV7-8, the J gene TRBJ2-5; 8 bases agree with TRBD1. The CDR3 runs 16 residues. CDR1 is SGHVS and CDR2 is FQNEAQ in the germline V gene. The junction had 11 bases not matched to a gene; V was cut back by 5 bases and J by 3 bases. The CDR3 sequence is CASSTGQGSGKETQYF. The CDR3 DNA sequence: TGTGCCAGCAGCACCGGACAGGGTTCGGGAAAAGAGACCCAGTACTTC.